A selection of T cell receptor beta chains follows, all from one sample in a study of blood T cell repertoires in COVID-19. Libraries were prepared by immunoSEQ multiplex PCR; TCRdb keeps only in-frame clonotypes and omits some of them. This sample has about 280,000 clones, with around nine tenths found just once. Sample: PBMCs or T cells enriched from blood (not recorded which). The receptors here all came from a woman in her thirties or forties who had recovered from COVID-19. Each CDR3 is given with its conserved first and last residue. The D gene is left open where the match is weak. A row's size may be missing; if present it is once, few, many or a size class.

j_call v_call d_call clone_size cdr3_aa cdr3_nt
TRBJ2-3 TRBV7-2 TRBD1 once CASSLMTGGENTQYF TGTGCCAGCAGCTTAATGACAGGGGGCGAGAATACGCAGTATTTT
TRBJ1-1 TRBV28 TRBD1 NA CASSEGALNTEAFF TGTGCCAGCAGCGAGGGGGCCCTGAACACTGAAGCTTTCTTT
TRBJ2-1 TRBV4-3 NA few CASSQAPRSENEQFF TGCGCCAGCAGCCAAGCCCCCCGGAGTGAAAATGAGCAGTTCTTC
TRBJ1-6 TRBV30 NA NA CAWSVNLGSNSPLHF TGTGCCTGGAGTGTAAACCTCGGTTCGAATTCACCCCTCCACTTT
TRBJ2-1 TRBV7-2 TRBD2 once CASSFRTSGNYNEQFF TGTGCCAGCAGCTTTCGGACTAGCGGTAACTACAATGAGCAGTTCTTC
TRBJ2-7 TRBV18 NA NA CASSPPTGEGHEQYF TGTGCCAGCTCACCACCGACAGGGGAGGGCCACGAGCAGTACTTC
TRBJ2-1 TRBV7-6 NA NA CASSQLGLPPFF TGTGCCAGCAGCCAACTAGGATTACCGCCGTTCTTC
TRBJ2-2 TRBV6-5 TRBD1 NA CASSYSIQGAGELFF TGTGCCAGCAGTTACTCGATTCAGGGGGCCGGGGAGCTGTTTTTT
TRBJ2-7 TRBV4-3 NA NA CASSPTGERSEQYF TGCGCCAGCAGCCCTACGGGGGAGAGGAGCGAGCAGTACTTC
TRBJ2-3 TRBV7-9 NA NA CASSLDVTTSPQYF TGTGCCAGCAGCTTAGACGTTACGACTAGTCCGCAGTATTTT
TRBJ1-3 TRBV15 NA NA CATSRQLNSGNTIYF TGTGCCACCAGCCGACAGCTGAACTCTGGAAACACCATATATTTT
TRBJ2-7 TRBV19 NA NA CASSIGHRAYEQYF TGTGCCAGTAGTATCGGCCACAGAGCCTACGAGCAGTACTTC
TRBJ2-6 TRBV6-2/TRBV6-3 NA NA CASSLGAVGNVLTF TGTGCCAGCAGCCTAGGGGCAGTTGGGAACGTCCTGACTTTC
TRBJ2-1 TRBV27 TRBD2 once CASRGLAGAAEQFF TGTGCCAGCAGGGGGCTAGCGGGAGCTGCTGAGCAGTTCTTC
TRBJ1-5 TRBV28 NA NA CASTPSGISLQPQHF TGTGCCAGCACCCCCTCCGGGATCAGCCTTCAGCCCCAGCATTTT
TRBJ2-1 TRBV30 TRBD2 NA CAWSVAGVYNEQFF TGTGCCTGGAGTGTAGCGGGAGTGTACAATGAGCAGTTCTTC
TRBJ1-2 TRBV9 TRBD1 NA CASSVTPGQVSGYTF TGTGCCAGCAGCGTGACGCCGGGACAGGTGTCCGGCTACACCTTC
TRBJ1-3 TRBV28 NA NA CASSPIYGNTIYF TGTGCCAGCAGTCCCATCTATGGAAACACCATATATTTT
TRBJ2-1 TRBV6-1 TRBD2 NA CASSEARGRGNEQFF TGTGCCAGCAGTGAAGCGCGCGGGAGGGGGAATGAGCAGTTCTTC
TRBJ2-1 TRBV28 TRBD1 NA CASRGDRWDEQFF TGTGCCAGCAGGGGGGACAGGTGGGATGAGCAGTTCTTC
TRBJ2-7 TRBV6-5 TRBD1 few CASSYRPGQGAVEQYF TGTGCCAGCAGTTACCGCCCGGGACAGGGAGCAGTCGAGCAGTACTTC
TRBJ1-2 TRBV21-1 NA NA CASSKFNRGASPYTF TGTGCCAGCAGCAAATTTAACAGGGGCGCTTCCCCTTACACCTTC
TRBJ2-3 TRBV27 TRBD2 NA CASSPWGGGSTDTQYF TGTGCCAGCAGCCCTTGGGGCGGGGGTAGCACAGATACGCAGTATTTT
TRBJ2-2 TRBV27 NA NA CASSLSPPDTGELFF TGTGCCAGCAGTTTATCGCCCCCGGACACCGGGGAGCTGTTTTTT
TRBJ1-6 TRBV6-5 TRBD1 NA CASRTGSKSPLHF TGTGCCAGCCGGACAGGGTCCAAGTCACCCCTCCACTTT
TRBJ2-7 TRBV3-1/TRBV3-2 TRBD2 NA CASSQDLLAGAYEQYF TGTGCCAGCAGCCAAGATTTACTAGCGGGAGCCTACGAGCAGTACTTC
TRBJ1-4 TRBV5-1 NA NA CASSPVGTTNEKLFF TGCGCCAGCAGCCCGGTCGGGACAACTAATGAAAAACTGTTTTTT
TRBJ2-4 TRBV28 NA NA CASRRRFLGGKGIQYF TGTGCCAGCAGGCGACGCTTTCTTGGCGGGAAAGGCATTCAGTACTTC
TRBJ2-6 TRBV3-1/TRBV3-2 NA NA CASSQGVSGANVLTF TGTGCCAGCAGCCAAGGAGTCTCTGGGGCCAACGTCCTGACTTTC
TRBJ2-4 TRBV20-1 NA NA CSASLPGPENIQYF TGCAGTGCTAGTCTTCCAGGGCCCGAAAACATTCAGTACTTC
TRBJ2-7 TRBV10-1 NA few CASSDQDGDEQYF TGCGCCAGCAGTGATCAGGATGGTGACGAGCAGTACTTC
TRBJ1-2 TRBV28 TRBD1 NA CASSADRASYGYTF TGTGCCAGCAGTGCCGACAGGGCCTCCTATGGCTACACCTTC
TRBJ2-3 TRBV4-2 TRBD2 NA CASSQEGTSGDTQYF TGTGCCAGCAGCCAAGAAGGGACTAGCGGAGATACGCAGTATTTT
TRBJ1-2 TRBV19 NA NA CASTLGGLGYTF TGTGCCAGTACCCTAGGCGGTCTCGGCTACACCTTC
TRBJ2-7 TRBV2 TRBD1 NA CASVTGTGYYEQYF TGTGCCAGCGTCACCGGGACAGGGTACTACGAGCAGTACTTC
TRBJ1-6 TRBV2 TRBD1 NA CASSGRTGNSPLHF TGTGCCAGCAGTGGAAGGACAGGGAATTCACCCCTCCACTTT
TRBJ1-4 TRBV18 TRBD1 NA CASSPTGVGEKLFF TGTGCCAGCTCACCTACAGGGGTCGGAGAAAAACTGTTTTTT
TRBJ2-2 TRBV3-1/TRBV3-2 NA few CASRQTGRGGELFF TGTGCCAGCAGACAGACCGGGAGAGGCGGGGAGCTGTTTTTT
TRBJ2-3 TRBV29-1 NA NA CSVEAGKYRDTQYF TGCAGCGTTGAAGCAGGGAAGTATAGAGATACGCAGTATTTT
TRBJ1-2 TRBV5-1 NA NA CASGPGDLYGYTF TGCGCCAGCGGCCCAGGGGACCTCTATGGCTACACCTTC